These 24 T cell receptor beta chains were sequenced from one sample in a study of blood T cell repertoires in COVID-19 (TCRdb year 2020). The library was generated by the immunoSEQ multiplex PCR assay. TCRdb stores this immuneACCESS table with in-frame sequences only. Part of the clones is absent; in the studies checked, under half of the shortfall reflects unresolved V genes, and no reason is known for the rest. This sample gives about 300,000 clones in total; around 89% of them show up just once. The top ten constitute 4.6% of the sample. Source material: peripheral blood. These receptors all come from a man aged 35 to 55 with acute or convalescent COVID-19.

This chain links TRBV7-2 with TRBJ2-5; the D gene is possibly TRBD2 (6 bases). This CDR3 region has 14 residues. Germline values: CDR1 SGHTA, CDR2 FQGNSA. With 3 bases removed from V and 5 bases from J, the gap between germline ends came to 13 bases. The CDR3 DNA reads as TGTGCCAGCAGCTTCGGAGGGGCGCGGGAGACCCAGTACTTC. Encoded protein: CASSFGGARETQYF.

This chain uses TRBV10-3 with TRBJ1-3; 8 bases line up with TRBD1. The V and J ends lost 4 bases and 4 bases, in that order; junction bases with no gene match: 6. The germline V gene encodes CDR1 ENHRY and CDR2 SYGVKD. The CDR3 has 15 residues. The CDR3 sequence: CAISATGARGNTIYF. The CDR3 DNA is TGTGCCATCAGTGCGACAGGGGCGCGAGGAAACACCATATATTTT.

This clone was counted between two and nine times. V is TRBV2 and J is TRBJ1-5, with D unresolved. CDR3 length: 13 residues. CDR1 SNHLY and CDR2 FYNNEI come from the germline V gene. V lost 4 bases and J lost 0, with 4 bases in between. In DNA, the CDR3 is TGTGCCAGCAGTGTTTATAGCAATCAGCCCCAGCATTTT. Protein product: CASSVYSNQPQHF.

This chain uses TRBV5-4 with TRBJ2-1; 8 bases align to TRBD2. V lost 0 bases, J lost 9 bases, and 5 bases stayed unmatched. The CDR3 sequence is 14 residues long. Germline CDR1 and CDR2: SGHNT and YYREEE (reference sequence). The CDR3 sequence: CASSLAGGAGEQFF. Here the CDR3 DNA reads TGTGCCAGCAGCTTGGCCGGGGGGGCAGGTGAGCAGTTCTTC.

The J gene is TRBJ2-3, the V gene TRBV3-1 (or the pseudogene TRBV3-2); TRBD2 aligns across 8 bases. After removal of 1 base from V and 12 bases from J, the junction contained 3 bases not matched to a gene. This CDR3 comprises 12 residues. Looked up from germline, CDR1 is LGHDT and CDR2 is YNNKEL (reference sequence). CDR3 bases: TGTGCCAGCAGCCAAGTCGGGAGGGGACAGTATTTT. Amino acid sequence: CASSQVGRGQYF.

The genes are TRBV7-2 and TRBJ1-6, with 8 positions matching TRBD1. This CDR3 region has 17 residues. The V gene end was trimmed by 2 bases and the J gene end by 1 base; junction bases not matched to a gene: 4. From germline, CDR1 is SGHTA and CDR2 FQGNSA. CDR3 residues: CASSLYTGGSYNSPLHF. The CDR3 DNA reads as TGTGCCAGCAGCTTATATACAGGGGGGTCCTATAATTCACCCCTCCACTTT. Supplemented by reference TRBV7-2 and TRBJ1-6, the full variable domain reads GAGVSQSPSNKVTEKGKDVELRCDPISGHTALYWYRQSLGQGLEFLIYFQGNSAPDKSGLPSDRFSAERTGGSVSTLTIQRTQQEDSAVYLCASSLYTGGSYNSPLHFGNGTRLTVT.

This clone was detected only once. This sequence joins TRBV4-1 and TRBJ1-1, with 8 nucleotides matching TRBD1. This CDR3 is 14 amino acids long. J lost 3 bases, V lost 4 bases, and 4 bases had no gene match. Germline CDR1 and CDR2: MGHRA and YSYEKL. The CDR3 nucleotides are TGCGCCAGCAGCCCACACAGGGGGTACACTGAAGCTTTCTTT. Its protein is CASSPHRGYTEAFF.

The CDR3 region has the DNA TGTGCCAGCAGCCCTCTAATGGGAGCGGGGACCACCGGGGAGCTGTTTTTT. Amino acid sequence: CASSPLMGAGTTGELFF. This sequence joins TRBV11-3 and TRBJ2-2, with 7 bases identical to TRBD2. The V segment lost 5 bases and the J segment 4 bases; nucleotides outside the gene matches: 13. The germline gives CDR1 SGHNT, CDR2 YENEEA. This CDR3 region has 17 residues.

This clone was seen a handful of times. The rearrangement links TRBV12-5 to TRBJ1-2; no clear D gene. This CDR3 has 17 amino acids. Trimming took off 4 bases at V and 2 bases at J, with 20 bases between the two ends. CDR1 is LGHNT and CDR2 is FRNRAP in the germline V gene. The CDR3 is CASGSEGGVRINYGYTF. The DNA for the CDR3 is TGTGCTAGTGGTTCCGAGGGAGGAGTGCGAATCAACTATGGCTACACCTTC.

The chain uses TRBV27 and TRBJ2-3, with 12 bases fitting TRBD2. CDR1 and CDR2 (germline): MNHEY, SMNVEV (reference sequence). The CDR3 totals 16 residues. Unmatched junction bases numbered 7, after V lost 4 bases and J lost 5 bases. CDR3 amino acids: CASSYGTSGSKDTQYF. The CDR3 DNA reads TGTGCCAGCAGTTACGGGACTAGCGGGTCGAAAGATACGCAGTATTTT.

This clone came up once. The rearrangement uses TRBV5-4 and TRBJ2-3; 7 nucleotides line up with TRBD1. The trim removed 4 bases at V and 4 bases at J, leaving 6 bases unmatched. CDR1 and CDR2 from the germline V gene are SGHNT and YYREEE (reference sequence). The CDR3 has 14 residues. CDR3 protein: CASSRQGWSDTQYF. In DNA form, the CDR3 reads TGTGCCAGCAGCAGACAGGGTTGGTCAGATACGCAGTATTTT. The whole variable domain, remainder taken from reference TRBV5-4 and TRBJ2-3, is ETGVTQSPTHLIKTRGQQVTLRCSSQSGHNTVSWYQQALGQGPQFIFQYYREEENGRGNFPPRFSGLQFPNYSSELNVNALELDDSALYLCASSRQGWSDTQYFGPGTRLTVL.

The chain carries TRBV29-1 and TRBJ1-1; D is ambiguous. Germline V gene data show CDR1 as SQVTM and CDR2 as ANQGSEA. CDR3 length: 13 residues. The ends were cut back, 1 base at V and 4 bases at J, with 10 bases in the middle. The CDR3 bases are TGCAGCGTTGAAGGCCAGGTCAGCACTGAAGCTTTCTTT. Translated, it gives CSVEGQVSTEAFF.

The rearrangement joins TRBV5-1 to TRBJ2-2; 8 nucleotides agree with TRBD2. Germline V gives CDR1 SGHRS, CDR2 YFSETQ. The CDR3 contains 17 residues. V lost 4 bases, J lost 4 bases, and 12 bases stayed unmatched. The CDR3 DNA reads as TGCGCCAGCAGCCCGCTCTCCGCCAGCGGGGGCACCGGGGAGCTGTTTTTT. This gives the protein CASSPLSASGGTGELFF.

On this clone: Other DNA variants within this sample encode the same CDR3. The gene calls are TRBV18 and TRBJ1-1, with D unclear. With 1 base removed from V and 2 bases from J, the gap between germline ends came to 8 bases. Germline CDR1 and CDR2: KGHSH and LQKENI. The CDR3 is 14 residues long. The DNA of the CDR3 is TGTGCCAGCTCACCACAGACGGGTAACACTGAAGCTTTCTTT. Amino acid sequence: CASSPQTGNTEAFF.

The rearrangement uses TRBV6-5 and TRBJ2-7; 8 positions match TRBD1. CDR1 and CDR2 from the germline V gene are MNHEY and SVGAGI. CDR3 size: 13 residues. The trim removed 6 bases at V and 6 bases at J, leaving 7 bases unmatched. CDR3 region: CASRPRGLGEQYF. In nucleotides, the CDR3 is TGTGCCAGCAGACCCAGGGGGCTAGGCGAGCAGTACTTC.

The rearrangement joins TRBV7-9 to TRBJ2-2; D not certain. The CDR3 totals 13 residues. Germline loops: CDR1 SEHNR, CDR2 FQNEAQ (reference sequence). V was clipped by 3 bases and J by 6 bases, with 8 bases between them. The CDR3 bases are TGTGCCAGCAGCTTCGAGACTTCCGGGGAGCTGTTTTTT. Translation: CASSFETSGELFF.

The V and J genes are TRBV5-4 and TRBJ2-2, with 8 bases fitting TRBD1. V was clipped by 2 bases and J by 4 bases; unmatched bases: 4. Germline CDR1 and CDR2: SGHNT and YYREEE (reference sequence). The CDR3 covers 15 residues. The CDR3 region is CASSFAQGGTGELFF. The DNA for the CDR3 is TGTGCCAGCAGCTTCGCACAGGGGGGCACCGGGGAGCTGTTTTTT.

Points on this clone: Germline and junction disagree at one end, which may indicate a read error. The chain carries TRBV5-1 and TRBJ1-2; D may be TRBD1 (5 bases). The CDR3 length is 16 residues. Germline V gives CDR1 SGHRS, CDR2 YFSETQ. CDR3 region: CARSLGAGGGGYGYTF. CDR3 coding DNA: TGCGCCCGCAGCTTGGGCGCCGGGGGGGGAGGCTATGGCTACACCTTC.

The genes are TRBV27 and TRBJ2-6; D call uncertain. Germline V gene data show CDR1 as MNHEY and CDR2 as SMNVEV (reference sequence). V shed 5 bases and J shed 1 base, with 9 bases lying between them. This CDR3 is built from 15 residues. Here the CDR3 DNA reads TGTGCCAGCAGTCTCCGAGCTTCTGGGGCCAACGTCCTGACTTTC. Translation gives CASSLRASGANVLTF.

V gene TRBV18 combines with J gene TRBJ1-3; 9 bases are shared with TRBD1. CDR1 and CDR2 (germline): KGHSH, LQKENI. The ends lost 4 bases at V and 0 bases at J; junction bases unmatched: 4. The CDR3 totals 16 residues. As DNA, the CDR3 is TGTGCCAGCTCACTACAGGGGGCCAACTCTGGAAACACCATATATTTT. Translation: CASSLQGANSGNTIYF. The variable domain in full, with the rest retrieved from reference TRBV18 and TRBJ1-3, is NAGVMQNPRHLVRRRGQEARLRCSPMKGHSHVYWYRQLPEEGLKFMVYLQKENIIDESGMPKERFSAEFPKEGPSILRIQQVVRGDSAAYFCASSLQGANSGNTIYFGEGSWLTVV.

The chain carries TRBV19 and TRBJ2-7; the D gene is possibly TRBD1 (7 bases). The CDR3 runs 14 residues. V was trimmed by 3 bases and J by 1 base, leaving 10 bases between them. Germline V gene sequence: CDR1 LNHDA, CDR2 SQIVND (reference sequence). The CDR3 loop is CASSMTGTSYEQYF. CDR3 nucleotides: TGTGCCAGTAGTATGACAGGGACTTCCTACGAGCAGTACTTC.

The genes are TRBV5-4 and TRBJ2-3; 12 bases are shared with TRBD2. This CDR3 spans 15 amino acids. Germline V lookup: CDR1 SGHNT, CDR2 YYREEE (reference sequence). Losses at the gene ends were 4 bases for V and 3 bases for J; bases not matched to a gene: 3. The DNA for the CDR3 is TGTGCCAGCAGCACTACTAGCGGGGGGACAGATACGCAGTATTTT. Its protein is CASSTTSGGTDTQYF.

V and J are TRBV7-8 and TRBJ2-1; 8 nucleotides align to TRBD2. The V gene's germline CDR1 is SGHVS and CDR2 FQNEAQ. The V segment lost 5 bases and the J segment 5 bases; nucleotides outside the gene matches: 11. The length of the CDR3 is 16 residues. Written as DNA, the CDR3 is TGTGCCAGCAGCCGTCTCAGAACTAGCGGTCACAATGAGCAGTTCTTC. Translating gives CASSRLRTSGHNEQFF.

V is TRBV14 and J is TRBJ2-3; 8 nucleotides match TRBD2. Germline values: CDR1 SGHDN, CDR2 FVKESK. CDR3 length equals 17 residues. V shed 1 base, J shed 1 base, and the junction held 7 bases outside the gene matches. CDR3 nucleotides: TGTGCCAGCAGCCAAGTCAGCCTAGCGGGTGGCACAGATACGCAGTATTTT. This sequence encodes CASSQVSLAGGTDTQYF.